This T cell receptor beta chain was found in a study of cytomegalovirus exposure and HLA in healthy donors. The PCR employed 60 Vbeta primers together with 13 Jbeta primers. TCRdb's table, derived via immunoSEQ multiplex PCR, lists solely in-frame clones and lacks some. The sample holds around 180,000 clones, about three quarters seen once. This sequence was found in a girl aged 10 to 17 in good health and CMV-seronegative. The sample comprised PBMCs.

The CDR3: CASKGATEAFF. The CDR3 nucleotides read TGCGCCAGCAAAGGAGCGACTGAAGCTTTCTTT. This rearrangement joins TRBV5-1 to TRBJ1-1; no clear D gene. Trimming stripped 6 bases from V and 5 bases from J, with 8 bases between. Germline V lookup: CDR1 SGHRS, CDR2 YFSETQ. This CDR3 is built from 11 residues.